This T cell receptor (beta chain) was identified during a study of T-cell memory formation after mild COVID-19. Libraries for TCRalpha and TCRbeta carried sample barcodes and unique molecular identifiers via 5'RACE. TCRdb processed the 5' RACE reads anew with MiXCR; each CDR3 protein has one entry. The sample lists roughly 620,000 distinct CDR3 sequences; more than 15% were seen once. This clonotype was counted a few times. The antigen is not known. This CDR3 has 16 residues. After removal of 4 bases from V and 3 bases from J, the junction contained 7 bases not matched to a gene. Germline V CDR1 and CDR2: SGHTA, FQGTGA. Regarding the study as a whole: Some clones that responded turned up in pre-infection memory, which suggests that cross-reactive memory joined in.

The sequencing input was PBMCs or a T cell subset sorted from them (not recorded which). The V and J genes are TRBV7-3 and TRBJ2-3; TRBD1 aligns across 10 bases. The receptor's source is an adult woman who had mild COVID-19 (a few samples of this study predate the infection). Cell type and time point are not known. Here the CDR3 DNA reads TGTGCCAGCAGCTCACTGACAGGGGGCAGAACAGATACGCAGTATTTT. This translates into CASSSLTGGRTDTQYF.